This T cell receptor (beta chain) was identified in a study of cytomegalovirus exposure and HLA in healthy donors (dated by TCRdb to about 2017). About the investigation overall: An earlier analysis of several hundred of the donors reported roughly 300 Gb of sequence data and roughly 100 million unique TCR beta sequences from approximately 180 million T cells. Using immunosequencing, the study profiled T cell repertoires from around 670 subjects and related those repertoires to cytomegalovirus serostatus. Donor age, sex, ethnicity and CMV serostatus were collected together with the repertoire data. The study combined high-throughput TCR immunosequencing, statistical association of individual TCRs with disease status, and machine learning to predict cytomegalovirus infection status. Every repertoire in the discovery cohort had been generated on one and the same sequencing platform. A later genetic analysis took genome-wide SNP genotypes for about 55% of the roughly 700 donors and used that subset as a discovery cohort. A later analysis re-examined previously published TCR beta repertoires from more than 650 donors and added high-resolution HLA genotyping to investigate patterns of TCR occurrence. An early release covering 550 to 650 HLA-typed donors comprised approximately 290 gigabases of sequencing data and about 90 million unique TCR sequences. Of the roughly 400 genotyped donors, about 80% fell in the genetic ancestry cluster associated with self-reported Caucasian donors. The aim of the study was to test whether cataloging public T cell receptors could identify signatures of past pathogen exposure. An earlier analysis of approximately 500 of the donors applied high-throughput TCR beta sequencing to assess whether each TCR beta V gene segment acted as functional or pseudogenic. On average, roughly 240,000 unique TCR beta nucleotide sequences were sequenced per donor among more than 350 genotyped donors of the cohort, with 15% to 20% of those sequences being non-productive. The number of typed donors differed by locus: about 620-640 for A, B, C, DRB1 and DQB1; approximately 520 for DQA1; roughly 600 for DPA1; and roughly 450 for DPB1. Along with the roughly 670-subject first cohort, a separate validation cohort of over a hundred different subjects was used. Rather than using new phenotypic data, the later analysis identified candidate immune exposures from TCR beta sequences and from how often those sequences occurred across donors. Both class I and class II loci were covered by HLA typing, at four-digit resolution. About five DR-DQ haplotypes were handled as single units for association and clustering, since linkage in the cohort was strong.

What the authors observed across the whole study: When HLA alleles, especially DR and DQ, strongly co-occurred, attributing TCR associations to individual alleles was difficult. Immune exposure information for the cohort was limited to CMV serostatus. Most TCR sequences were seen in very few donors, while some public TCRs were found in many individuals. In a later analysis, the rate of TCR association differed among HLA loci, with DRB1 alleles having the most associated TCRs and HLA-C alleles having the fewest. Because counts were too low, 15 to 20 rarely observed V segments, including chromosome 9 orphons, were excluded from the earlier analysis of around 590 of the donors. A later genetic analysis associated a missense DCLRE1C variant with V-gene and J-gene trimming of TCR beta chains, and an independent cohort replicated the association. A later analysis found that most CMV-associated TCR beta chains appeared HLA-restricted, with HLA associations seemingly driven largely by CMV exposure. The 87-base-pair reads could not distinguish some IMGT-functional V segments, including TRBV6-2 and TRBV6-3, so those segments were excluded. A further reported finding was that TCR beta sequences accurately predicted the HLA-A and HLA-B alleles for most subjects in the first cohort. A cluster of highly shared sequence variants was judged likely to be a technical artifact of the sequencing pipeline. An earlier analysis of around 500 of the donors showed that most TCR beta V segments appeared in productive rearrangements either about 87% or about 30% of the time, which broadly matched IMGT annotations. Three of the identified cytomegalovirus-associated TCR beta chains were confirmed in vitro to be specific for cytomegalovirus antigens. The authors suggested that the approach could potentially be extended to other disease states and immunological phenotypes. According to a later analysis, parvovirus B19, influenza, CMV and Epstein-Barr virus appeared linked to several top co-occurrence clusters. A later analysis associated 16,951 TCR beta sequences with specific HLA alleles at a false discovery rate of 0.05. This cohort had only TCR beta chains sequenced, and the lack of alpha or paired-chain data limited which features could be detected. Linkage disequilibrium might explain the correlated functional status among segregating V segments, but an unknown experimental factor could not be ruled out. HLA typing was unavailable for some donors at each locus, so association tests used only the typed subset. A later analysis found that HLA-associated TCR beta chains were more clonally expanded and had lower generation probabilities than equally common non-associated chains. In a later genetic analysis, fewer N-insertions in productive TCRs were reported among donors in an Asian-associated ancestry cluster than the roughly 700-donor mean. In the study, approximately 160 TCR beta chains were listed as associated with cytomegalovirus. The classifier was reported to diagnose cytomegalovirus status with high specificity and sensitivity in both the original cohort and the validation cohort. Sequencing depth was assumed to be roughly uniform across donors in the presence/absence analyses, though that assumption may not hold.

Trimming leaves V shorter by 4 bases and J shorter by 3 bases, with the junction holding 9 bases beyond the gene matches. CDR1 GTSNPN and CDR2 SVGIG are derived from the germline V gene (reference sequence). From the cysteine through the phenylalanine, the CDR3 covers 14 amino acids. The entry retains the CDR3 DNA only, 42 bases that are in frame from base 1. A word on this clone: The antigen this receptor binds is unknown. Base quality data are lacking; no much larger clone is found one base away.

The cohort was made up of hundreds of healthy bone marrow donors. At the time of sampling, every cohort member was nominally healthy, though immune exposures that went unrecorded were likely present. The donor was CMV seronegative and belonged to the group of over 350 seronegative cohort members. Each donor provided a peripheral blood sample, and peripheral blood mononuclear cells were used for TCR beta sequencing. Genomic DNA was extracted from the blood cell samples with the Qiagen DNeasy Blood Extraction Kit. Receptors were amplified or captured by the immunoSEQ multiplex PCR assay. For the multiplex PCR, a mixture combining 60 forward primers for TCR Vbeta segments and 13 reverse primers for TCR Jbeta segments was used. A multiplex PCR assay on genomic DNA amplified the CDR3 region of rearranged TCR beta genes. The amplified TCR beta libraries were sequenced on the Illumina HiSeq System as 87-base-pair reads. Per the source publication's procedure: Across the 670 or so repertoires, a later analysis counted approximately 83 million unique TCR beta chains, 9.5 million to 12 million of which were shared by at least two donors. Raw reads were error-corrected and collapsed into unique sequences with a nearest-neighbor algorithm that merged closely related sequences to remove PCR and sequencing errors. V, D and J gene segments were assigned by aligning CDR3 sequences to IMGT reference sequences. For a sequence to be retained, a match of at least six nucleotides was required to both a V gene segment and a J gene segment. Rearrangements were classified as productive when the CDR3 lacked stop codons and remained in frame with V and J, and all other rearrangements were classified as non-productive. CDR3 was defined according to IMGT convention as the region running from the second conserved V-encoded cysteine to the conserved J-encoded phenylalanine. The earlier analysis of 587 of the donors excluded sequences that lacked an unambiguous match to a single V gene segment. In an earlier analysis of about 590 of the donors, a V segment was called functional when productive rearrangements were above 56.7%, and segregating when the standard deviation between donors exceeded 5%. To diagnose cytomegalovirus status from the catalog of TCR beta chain sequences, a statistical classification framework was built. In a later analysis, TCR nucleotide sequences were compared against IMGT/GENE-DB human TR gene sequences so that V and J genes could be assigned. A later analysis assigned CDR3 sequences and most-parsimonious VDJ recombination scenarios with the TCRdist pipeline. In a later analysis, each TCR beta chain was defined by its CDR3 amino acid sequence together with its V-gene family, and reads lacking a unique V-gene family were excluded. As a way to deal with suspected cross-contamination and a sequencing artifact, a later analysis dropped more than 500 nucleotide sequences that were highly shared and had low generation probability. In a later analysis, a clonal expansion index was calculated for each public chain from normalized within-repertoire ranks of inferred template counts. A later analysis computed generation probabilities with a VDJ recombination model fitted to out-of-frame rearrangements, and checked the results against IGoR. In a later analysis, TCR-TCR, TCR-HLA and TCR-CMV co-occurrence was scored with hypergeometric tests, and a repertoire-size bias correction was applied to TCR pairs. False discovery rates were estimated in a later analysis by permuting HLA or CMV assignments 20 times. In a later analysis, co-occurring TCRs were grouped with DBSCAN, and TCRdist sequence similarity was added when clustering was performed within HLA-allele-positive subsets. Co-occurrence clustering excluded repertoires with fewer than 30,000 or more than 120,000 public chains, plus five with anomalous nucleotide sharing. Here the immuneACCESS table is served through TCRdb, limited to in-frame sequences with V and J called. Missing clones are a known gap in these copies; in checked studies unresolved V genes cover under half, and the rest lacks a known reason. V and J calls and clone size are as listed in that table; D and trimming were resolved from the DNA. The sample contains approximately 39,000 clones, more than 60% of them found a single time. The ten largest clones represent less than 8.5% of the sample.

The source is a man younger than 45 in good health and CMV-seronegative. The rearrangement joined TRBV30 to TRBJ2-7; TRBD2 matches 7 bases in the middle. The sample comprised PBMCs. The CDR3 region has the sequence CAWTSSGGGYEQYF. The nucleotide sequence reads TGTGCCTGGACATCCTCGGGGGGAGGCTACGAGCAGTACTTC.